Below are 22 T cell receptor beta chains sequenced from a single sample in a study of graft-versus-host responses after intestinal transplantation (dated by TCRdb to about 2021). What the time point label conveys for this sample: cells obtained before transplantation from donor or recipient. For these receptors, no antigen is known. Receptors were amplified or captured by the immunoSEQ multiplex PCR assay. Entries here come from immuneACCESS through TCRdb and include only in-frame sequences with V and J called. Some clones fail to appear in such tables; in the studies checked, an unresolved V gene covers under half of the shortfall, and the cause of the remainder is unknown. Within this sample are 39,000 or so clones, with over 90% of them counted one time only. The ten largest clones capture roughly a fifth of the sample. Source: unstimulated CD8+ T cells sorted from spleen or lymph node cells, taken before transplant. All receptors derive from a human donor who was the organ donor for an intestinal transplant.

The V call is TRBV5-1, the J call TRBJ2-7, with TRBD2 identical over 15 bases. Germline CDR1 reads SGHRS; CDR2 reads YFSETQ. V shed 1 base, J shed 4 bases, and the junction held 9 bases outside the gene matches. The CDR3 is made up of 18 amino acids. The CDR3 is CASSLLAGTSGRWYEQYF. The CDR3 coding sequence is TGCGCCAGCAGCTTGCTCGCGGGGACTAGCGGGAGGTGGTACGAGCAGTACTTC.

This chain connects TRBV18 to TRBJ2-1; D unclear. V gave up 0 bases and J gave up 2 bases, with 8 bases separating them. From germline, CDR1 is KGHSH and CDR2 LQKENI. This CDR3 contains 15 residues. DNA of the CDR3: TGTGCCAGCTCACCACCGGAGTCCCCCTACAATGAGCAGTTCTTC. This gives the protein CASSPPESPYNEQFF.

The chain employs TRBV4-1 and TRBJ2-1, with 10 bases identical to TRBD2. J was trimmed by 7 bases and V by 0 bases; bases with no gene match: 12. The germline gives CDR1 MGHRA, CDR2 YSYEKL. This CDR3 comprises 18 residues. The CDR3 here is CASSQDRGVAGGGNEQFF. CDR3 nucleotides: TGCGCCAGCAGCCAAGATCGGGGTGTAGCGGGAGGAGGGAATGAGCAGTTCTTC.

This chain uses TRBV4-3 with TRBJ2-1; TRBD2 aligns across 10 bases. Unmatched junction bases numbered 7, after V lost 3 bases and J lost 2 bases. Germline CDR1 is LGHNA and CDR2 is YSLEER. The CDR3 is 17 amino acids. Here the CDR3 reads CASSQEFGLAAYNEQFF. The CDR3 DNA reads as TGCGCCAGCAGCCAGGAGTTCGGACTAGCGGCCTACAATGAGCAGTTCTTC.

J is TRBJ2-2 and V is TRBV25-1; no firm D call. Trimming took off 6 bases at V and 6 bases at J, with 20 bases between the two ends. CDR1 is MGHDK and CDR2 is SYGVNS in the germline V gene. The CDR3 is made up of 16 amino acids. CDR3 loop: CASSPSFGERAGELFF. CDR3 sequence (DNA): TGTGCCAGCAGCCCCTCGTTTGGGGAAAGGGCCGGGGAGCTGTTTTTT.

The sample holds one count of this clone. This chain links TRBV28 with TRBJ1-5; tentatively, D is TRBD1 (6 bases). This CDR3 comprises 16 residues. Trimming cost V 1 base and J 5 bases, with 15 bases left between them. CDR1 is MDHEN, CDR2 SYDVKM, per germline. CDR3 residues: CASSLFGGRGDQPQHF. In nucleotides, the CDR3 is TGTGCCAGCAGTTTATTCGGGGGAAGGGGGGATCAGCCCCAGCATTTT.

J is TRBJ2-1 and V is TRBV27; tentative D call: TRBD2 (5 bases). Germline V CDR1 and CDR2: MNHEY, SMNVEV (reference sequence). The length of the CDR3 is 14 residues. The ends were cut back, 6 bases at V and 2 bases at J, with 11 bases in the middle. The DNA for the CDR3 is TGTGCCAGCAGAAACATCGGGGCCTACAATGAGCAGTTCTTC. Its translation is CASRNIGAYNEQFF.

This sequence joins TRBV6-1 and TRBJ1-2, with 9 bases lining up with TRBD1. CDR3 length: 15 amino acids. Germline V lookup: CDR1 MNHNS, CDR2 SASEGT. J lost 5 bases, V lost 6 bases, and 10 bases had no gene match. The CDR3 DNA is TGTGCCAGCAGCAACTACTCGACAGGGGGATATGGCTACACCTTC. Translation gives CASSNYSTGGYGYTF.

Details on this clone: A read error may produce the germline difference seen at one junction end. CDR3 in amino acids: CASSFGTGNAGELFF. The DNA for the CDR3 is TGTGCCAGCAGCTTTGGGACAGGGAACGCCGGGGAGCTGTTTTTT. The chain is built from TRBV7-8 and TRBJ2-2; TRBD1 matches 9 bases. Germline CDR1 SGHVS, CDR2 FQNEAQ. CDR3 length: 15 amino acids. Full variable domain (missing parts from reference TRBV7-8 and TRBJ2-2): GAGVSQSPRYKVAKRGQDVALRCDPISGHVSLFWYQQALGQGPEFLTYFQNEAQLDKSGLPSDRFFAERPEGSVSTLKIQRTQQEDSAVYLCASSFGTGNAGELFFGEGSRLTVL.

The chain is built from TRBV10-2 and TRBJ2-4; D may be TRBD2 (6 bases). Trimming took off 5 bases at V and 6 bases at J, with 14 bases between the two ends. The CDR3 is made up of 14 amino acids. In germline, CDR1 is WSHSY, CDR2 SAAADI. CDR3 DNA: TGCGCCAGCAGTTACGCCGGGAGCCCAAACATTCAGTACTTC. It translates to CASSYAGSPNIQYF.

This chain links TRBV4-2 with TRBJ2-4; D not resolved. Germline values: CDR1 LGHNA, CDR2 YNFKEQ. The V and J ends lost 1 base and 8 bases respectively, with 9 bases between them. CDR3 length equals 13 residues. The CDR3 reads CASSQVVEDIQYF. Written as DNA, the CDR3 is TGTGCCAGCAGCCAAGTGGTCGAAGACATTCAGTACTTC.

The gene calls are TRBV14 and TRBJ1-2; no reliable D call. V was clipped by 3 bases and J by 7 bases, with 18 bases between them. The CDR3 loop spans 15 amino acids. The germline CDR1 and CDR2 sequences are SGHDN and FVKESK. The CDR3 is CASSHGSYLDVGYTF. CDR3 bases: TGTGCCAGCAGCCATGGGTCCTACCTCGATGTTGGCTACACCTTC.

The rearrangement uses TRBV19 and TRBJ2-1; D unclear. The V gene lost 3 bases and the J gene lost 7 bases, with 7 bases spanning the gap. CDR3 size: 12 residues. CDR1 is LNHDA, CDR2 SQIVND, per germline (reference sequence). CDR3 nucleotides: TGTGCCAGTAGTATGCAGTCGAATGAGCAGTTCTTC. It yields the protein CASSMQSNEQFF.

This clone has just a few counts. V gene TRBV6-6 combines with J gene TRBJ1-2; TRBD1 aligns across 8 bases. In germline, CDR1 is MNHNY, CDR2 SVGAGI (reference sequence). The CDR3 covers 15 residues. Trimming removed 6 bases from V and 6 bases from J; junction bases left unmatched: 12. This CDR3 reads CASSSHRQGSDGYTF. The CDR3, as DNA: TGTGCCAGCAGCTCCCACCGACAGGGGAGCGATGGCTACACCTTC.

This chain uses TRBV11-2 with TRBJ2-3; D may be TRBD2 (5 bases). This CDR3 contains 17 residues. V lost 1 base and J 0 bases, leaving 14 bases between the germline ends. Looked up from germline, CDR1 is SGHAT and CDR2 is FQNNGV. Here the CDR3 DNA reads TGTGCCAGCAGCTTAGGGTGGGAGCGCCCTAGCACAGATACGCAGTATTTT. This sequence encodes CASSLGWERPSTDTQYF. Looking up the rest from reference TRBV11-2 and TRBJ2-3 gives the full variable domain: EAGVAQSPRYKIIEKRQSVAFWCNPISGHATLYWYQQILGQGPKLLIQFQNNGVVDDSQLPKDRFSAERLKGVDSTLKIQPAKLEDSAVYLCASSLGWERPSTDTQYFGPGTRLTVL.

The chain joins TRBV7-3 to TRBJ1-2, with 10 bases matching TRBD1. Per the germline V gene, CDR1 is SGHTA and CDR2 is FQGTGA. This CDR3 region has 14 residues. V lost 5 bases to trimming and J lost 3 bases; unmatched junction nucleotides: 3. The CDR3 nucleotides read TGTGCCAGCAGCCCCGGACAGGGGGACTATGGCTACACCTTC. It encodes CASSPGQGDYGYTF.

The CDR3 DNA follows: TGTGCCAGCAGCCCAGCTGGACTAGCGAGAGAGCAGTACTTC. Translated: CASSPAGLAREQYF. The chain carries TRBV11-3 and TRBJ2-7, with 9 bases lining up with TRBD2. The V segment lost 5 bases and the J segment 7 bases; nucleotides outside the gene matches: 9. The germline V gene has CDR1 SGHNT and CDR2 YENEEA. The CDR3 covers 14 residues.

For the CDR3, the DNA is TGCAGTGCTAGAGATAATGAGCAGTTCTTC. As protein: CSARDNEQFF. The chain couples TRBV20-1 to TRBJ2-1; D uncertain. Germline loops: CDR1 DFQATT, CDR2 SNEGSKA (reference sequence). The CDR3 extends over 10 amino acids. V shed 0 bases and J shed 7 bases, with 1 base lying between them.

This chain links TRBV27 with TRBJ1-2, with 8 bases aligning to TRBD1. Germline loops: CDR1 MNHEY, CDR2 SMNVEV (reference sequence). J gave up 4 bases and V 0 bases, and 13 bases lay outside the gene matches. The CDR3 extends over 18 amino acids. The CDR3 loop reads CASSLSYQGAPTTYGYTF. CDR3 nucleotides: TGTGCCAGCAGTTTATCGTATCAGGGGGCCCCAACCACCTATGGCTACACCTTC.

V usage is TRBV5-4 and J usage is TRBJ1-1, with a tentative D call TRBD1 (5 bases). Germline values: CDR1 SGHNT, CDR2 YYREEE (reference sequence). This CDR3 spans 13 amino acids. V was cut by 1 base and J by 1 base, with 5 bases left in between. The CDR3 DNA reads TGTGCCAGCAGCTTGACAGGGAACACTGAAGCTTTCTTT. Amino acids: CASSLTGNTEAFF.

This chain uses TRBV4-3 with TRBJ1-2; D uncertain. Deletions cut 1 base from V and 5 bases from J, with 14 bases between. CDR3 length equals 15 residues. Germline loops: CDR1 LGHNA, CDR2 YSLEER. The CDR3 DNA sequence: TGCGCCAGCAGCCAAGTTCCAGGCCCGGGGTATGGCTACACCTTC. Translation gives CASSQVPGPGYGYTF.

The chain recombines TRBV27 with TRBJ2-7; the D is unclear. V was shortened by 0 bases and J by 2 bases, with 11 bases between the two germline ends. CDR1 and CDR2 (germline): MNHEY, SMNVEV (reference sequence). The CDR3 is 15 residues long. The CDR3 protein is CASSLSSPPTYEQYF. In DNA, the CDR3 is TGTGCCAGCAGTTTATCGAGCCCCCCTACCTACGAGCAGTACTTC.